What follows is one T cell receptor beta chain and its context. This sample was included in a study of T cell changes during pregnancy in multiple sclerosis. V was clipped by 4 bases and J by 14 bases, with 15 bases between them. The CDR3 contains 13 residues. Germline V gives CDR1 LNHNV, CDR2 YYDKDF (reference sequence). Sequencing was performed with immunoSEQ multiplex PCR; in TCRdb, only in-frame clones are kept and a portion is missing. The top ten hold 4.5% to 6% of the sample, which has fewer than 13,000 clones, 80% to 90% seen once. The starting material was CD8+ T cells from peripheral blood mononuclear cells, obtained in the first trimester of pregnancy. This receptor was taken from a female donor in good health, enrolled as a control in a pregnancy study. The chain has TRBV15 and TRBJ1-6, with D possibly matching TRBD1 (6 bases). The CDR3 DNA follows: TGTGCCACCAGCATCTTAGACGACAGGACCCTCCACTTT. Its translation: CATSILDDRTLHF.